This T cell receptor (beta chain) appears in the sequencing data of a study of CD8 T cells in ankylosing spondylitis. Study-wide points: Certain motif variants had earlier appeared in reactive arthritis synovial fluid and blood. One TCR beta motif, made up of several highly homologous variants, appeared characteristic of ankylosing spondylitis blood. Significant enrichment of disease-linked clones was reportedly seen in matched ankylosing spondylitis synovial fluid. Relatively scarce in peripheral blood, disease-linked clones were CD8+.

This clonotype occurred a few times. Its antigen is as yet unknown. One junction end disagrees with the germline gene, perhaps due to a read error. TCRdb called the 5' RACE reads again in MiXCR, with one record for every CDR3 protein. The sample includes around 770,000 distinct CDR3 sequences, around 11% of them seen just once. From germline, CDR1 is SGHTA and CDR2 FQGNSA. This CDR3 is built from 14 residues. The chain recombines TRBV7-2 with TRBJ2-7; 14 bases fit TRBD2. The sequencing sample was made of blood, either unsorted or a sorted T cell fraction (not recorded which). This receptor was taken from a male donor with ankylosing spondylitis. DNA of the CDR3: TGTGCCAGCAGCTTTGGGACTAGCGGGAGTACCCCAAACTTC. Amino acid sequence: CASSFGTSGSTPNF.